This T cell receptor beta chain is from a study of blood T cell repertoires in COVID-19. About the study: Sites across the United States, Italy and Spain contributed samples from acute and convalescent COVID-19. T cells, B-cell-depleted T cells, or PBMCs supplied cDNA or gDNA.

Clinical history reported by participants formed the basis on which cohorts were assigned. CDR1 and CDR2 from the germline V gene are LNHDA and SQIVND (reference sequence). The germline V and J ends were trimmed by 4 bases and 8 bases, with 27 bases remaining between them. The CDR3 has 18 amino acids. Assay used: immunoSEQ multiplex PCR; TCRdb lists only in-frame clones, some missing. The table has about 190,000 clones, roughly 84% seen once. This sequence was found in a woman aged 30 to 39 who had been exposed to COVID-19. Material for sequencing was PBMCs or T cells enriched from blood (not recorded which). This rearrangement joins TRBV19 to TRBJ2-1; tentative D call: TRBD1 (6 bases). CDR3 DNA sequence: TGTGCCAGTAGTACGCCCCTTACGGCAGGGGAGATCGGACATGAGCAGTTCTTC. Translation: CASSTPLTAGEIGHEQFF.